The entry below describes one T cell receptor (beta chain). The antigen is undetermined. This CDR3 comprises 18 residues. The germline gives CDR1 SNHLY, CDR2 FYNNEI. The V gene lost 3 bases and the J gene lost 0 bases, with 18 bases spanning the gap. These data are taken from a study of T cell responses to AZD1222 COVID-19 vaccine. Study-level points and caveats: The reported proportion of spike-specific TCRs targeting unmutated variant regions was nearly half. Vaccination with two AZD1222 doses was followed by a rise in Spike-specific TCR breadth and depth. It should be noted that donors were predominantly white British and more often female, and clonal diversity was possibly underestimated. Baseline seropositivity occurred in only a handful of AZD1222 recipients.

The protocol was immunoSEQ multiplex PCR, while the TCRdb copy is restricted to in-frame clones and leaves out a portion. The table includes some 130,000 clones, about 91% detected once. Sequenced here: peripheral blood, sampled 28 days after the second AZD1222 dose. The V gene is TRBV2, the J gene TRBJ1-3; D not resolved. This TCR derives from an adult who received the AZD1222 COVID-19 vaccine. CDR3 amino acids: CASSDGVRRVYSGNTIYF. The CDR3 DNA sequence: TGTGCCAGCAGTGACGGAGTTCGGAGGGTCTACTCTGGAAACACCATATATTTT.